This T cell receptor (beta chain) was identified during a study of vaccination and CD4 T cells after COVID-19. Comments on this clonotype: Its antigen remains unknown.

Described treatment: roughly ten-day PBMC culture with coronavirus spike peptide pools or control peptides (ViraFEST assay). ViraFEST stimulated the growth of antigen-specific T cells using peptide pools and subsequently profiled their TCRs by sequencing. Trimming took 0 bases from V and 5 from J; bases not matched to a gene: 3. CDR1 MNHEY and CDR2 SVGEGT come from the germline V gene. CDR3 size: 14 residues. Oncomine TCR Beta short-read sequencing was applied to DNA from cultured CD4+ T cells. In this case, cultured CD4+ T cells provided the extracted genomic DNA. MiXCR was run by TCRdb on the PCR reads, yielding one entry per CDR3 protein. Here the sample spans approximately 15,000 distinct CDR3 sequences, under 50% being singletons.

The receptor comes from a human donor who had recovered from COVID-19. The rearrangement links TRBV6-2 or TRBV6-3 to TRBJ2-5, with 7 positions matching TRBD1. Sequenced material: CD4+ T cells from blood, cultured in vitro, taken before SARS-CoV-2 vaccination. The CDR3 DNA reads as TGTGCCAGCAGTTACTCGACCAGGGGGGAGACCCAGTACTTC. Residues: CASSYSTRGETQYF.